This T cell receptor (beta chain) was documented in a study of blood T cells in healthy people across ages. Study-level information: Per two T cells, template switching captured roughly one barcoded beta molecule. Study-wide results and limits: Naive CD4+ cell counts and diversity both ran higher in long-lived than in aged donors.

Together with a sample-barcoded 5' primer, a J-beta primer mix was included in a second PCR lasting 7 to 11 cycles. Every cDNA molecule carried a tag from a template-switch adaptor bearing 12 random nucleotides. Every sample produced at least 3 million CDR3-containing paired-end reads. TCRdb analysed the 5' RACE reads with MiXCR anew, one entry per CDR3 protein. The sample comprises roughly 790,000 distinct CDR3 sequences, roughly 44% of which are singletons, and roughly 20% rests with the top ten. A word on this clonotype: The antigen remains unidentified. The germline gene is not matched at one end of the junction; a read error may be the cause.

The CDR3 totals 15 residues. CDR1 and CDR2 from the germline V gene are SGHDN and FVKESK. V and J are TRBV14 and TRBJ2-1; tentatively, D is TRBD2 (5 bases). The TCR comes from a woman aged 60-75 years in good health. Sequences were obtained from blood. The CDR3 reads CASSQDPAGGNDQFF. The CDR3 DNA follows: TGTGCCAGCAGCCAAGATCCAGCCGGAGGTAATGATCAGTTCTTC.